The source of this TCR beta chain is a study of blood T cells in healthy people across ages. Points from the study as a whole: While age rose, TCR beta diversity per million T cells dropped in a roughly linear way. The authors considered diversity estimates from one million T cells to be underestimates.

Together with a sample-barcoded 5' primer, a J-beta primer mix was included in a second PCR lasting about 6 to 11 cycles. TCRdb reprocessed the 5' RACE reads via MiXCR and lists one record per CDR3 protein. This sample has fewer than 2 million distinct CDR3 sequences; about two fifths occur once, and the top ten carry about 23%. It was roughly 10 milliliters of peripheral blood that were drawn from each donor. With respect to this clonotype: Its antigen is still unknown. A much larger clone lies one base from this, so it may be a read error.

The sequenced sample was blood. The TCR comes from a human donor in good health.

The DNA of the CDR3 is TGTGCCAGCAGTTTCGCCAGGCGGAGAAATTCACCCCTCCACTTT. Its translation: CASSFARRRNSPLHF. The V and J genes are TRBV6-2 or TRBV6-3 and TRBJ1-6; D is unresolved. The CDR3 totals 15 residues. The V gene's germline CDR1 is MNHEY and CDR2 SVGEGT. V gave up 4 bases and J gave up 7 bases, with 14 bases separating them.